A selection of T cell receptor beta chains follows, all from one sample in a study of spatial heterogeneity in lung cancer. TCRdb re-derived calls from the 5' RACE reads in MiXCR, one entry per CDR3 protein. The sample shows 5,500 to 9,000 distinct CDR3 sequences, about an eighth of them seen only once. Sequencing was performed on lung tumor tissue, taken at surgery. Source of these receptors: a male donor with early-stage non-small cell lung cancer. Both conserved end residues are part of each CDR3. The order of the fields is clone size, J gene, D gene, V gene, CDR3 DNA, CDR3 protein. A D gene is named only where the DNA matches it firmly. The size of a clone is reported for some rows only, either as once, few or many, or as a class for expanded clones.

abundance: many; j_gene: TRBJ1-1; d_gene: .; v_gene: TRBV5-4; CDR3nt: TGTGCCAGCAGCTTTCAAGGGCCGTCGGGATCTGAAGCTTTCTTT; CDR3aa: CASSFQGPSGSEAFF
abundance: many; j_gene: TRBJ1-2; d_gene: .; v_gene: TRBV3-1; CDR3nt: TGTGCCAGCAGGGACATGAACTATGGCTACACCTTC; CDR3aa: CASRDMNYGYTF
abundance: .; j_gene: TRBJ2-3; d_gene: .; v_gene: TRBV3-1; CDR3nt: TGTGCCAGCAGCCCCCTGGAGGGCCCAACAGATACGCAGTATTTT; CDR3aa: CASSPLEGPTDTQYF
abundance: medium-sized; j_gene: TRBJ2-7; d_gene: .; v_gene: TRBV6-1; CDR3nt: TGTGCCAGCGGTAGTGGCTCCTCCGGGGCTAGCTACGAGCAGTACTTC; CDR3aa: CASGSGSSGASYEQYF
abundance: many; j_gene: TRBJ2-5; d_gene: .; v_gene: TRBV4-1; CDR3nt: TGCGCCAGCAGCCAAGGGAAGGGGTTTCAAGAGACCCAGTACTTC; CDR3aa: CASSQGKGFQETQYF
abundance: .; j_gene: TRBJ2-2; d_gene: .; v_gene: TRBV9; CDR3nt: TGTGCCAGCAGCCCCCCGACCGGGGAGCTGTTTTTT; CDR3aa: CASSPPTGELFF
abundance: many; j_gene: TRBJ2-7; d_gene: TRBD2; v_gene: TRBV28; CDR3nt: TGTGCCAGCAGTTTCGTTAGCGGGAGGGCCAGCGCCGAGCAGTACTTC; CDR3aa: CASSFVSGRASAEQYF
abundance: many; j_gene: TRBJ2-5; d_gene: .; v_gene: TRBV5-1; CDR3nt: TGCGCCAGCAGCTTGACCCAAGAGACCCAGTACTTC; CDR3aa: CASSLTQETQYF
abundance: many; j_gene: TRBJ2-1; d_gene: TRBD1; v_gene: TRBV2; CDR3nt: TGTGCCAGCAGCGGACAGGGCGATGAGCAGTTCTTC; CDR3aa: CASSGQGDEQFF
abundance: few; j_gene: TRBJ2-5; d_gene: TRBD2; v_gene: TRBV3-1; CDR3nt: TGTGCCAGCAGCCAAGATCCGGGACTAGCGGGGTCCCAAGAGACCCAGTACTTC; CDR3aa: CASSQDPGLAGSQETQYF
abundance: medium-sized; j_gene: TRBJ1-1; d_gene: .; v_gene: TRBV25-1; CDR3nt: TGTGCCAGCAGGTTGGGCACTGAAGCTTTCTTT; CDR3aa: CASRLGTEAFF
abundance: many; j_gene: TRBJ2-5; d_gene: TRBD1; v_gene: TRBV2; CDR3nt: TGTGCCAGCAGAGAACAGGGGAGAGGAGGAGAGACCCAGTACTTC; CDR3aa: CASREQGRGGETQYF
abundance: many; j_gene: TRBJ2-4; d_gene: TRBD2; v_gene: TRBV12-3/TRBV12-4; CDR3nt: TGTGCCAGCAGGGGGGGGAGGGACATTCAGTACTTC; CDR3aa: CASRGGRDIQYF
abundance: many; j_gene: TRBJ1-2; d_gene: .; v_gene: TRBV5-5; CDR3nt: TGTGCCAGCAGCTTGGCGGCCGATTGGGGTTTC; CDR3aa: CASSLAADWGF
abundance: many; j_gene: TRBJ2-7; d_gene: .; v_gene: TRBV27; CDR3nt: TGTGCCAGCAGTTTAATCTTTAATGACTACGAGCAGTACTTC; CDR3aa: CASSLIFNDYEQYF
abundance: .; j_gene: TRBJ1-4; d_gene: TRBD1; v_gene: TRBV20-1; CDR3nt: TGCAGTGCTAGATCCTCGACAGGGGTTGAAAAACTGTTTTTT; CDR3aa: CSARSSTGVEKLFF
abundance: many; j_gene: TRBJ2-6; d_gene: .; v_gene: TRBV14; CDR3nt: TGTGCCAGCAGCCACACCCTATTCTCTGGGGCCAACGTCCTGACTTTC; CDR3aa: CASSHTLFSGANVLTF
abundance: large; j_gene: TRBJ2-5; d_gene: TRBD2; v_gene: TRBV7-9; CDR3nt: TGTGCCAGCAGCCCTGATCCCATTTTGGGACTAGCGGGAGTCGCCGTAGAGACCCAGTACTTC; CDR3aa: CASSPDPILGLAGVAVETQYF
abundance: medium-sized; j_gene: TRBJ2-7; d_gene: TRBD1; v_gene: TRBV20-1; CDR3nt: TGCAGTGCTAATCCCTTGGACAGGGGAGACGAGCAGTACTTC; CDR3aa: CSANPLDRGDEQYF
abundance: medium-sized; j_gene: TRBJ1-1; d_gene: .; v_gene: TRBV28; CDR3nt: TGTGCCAGCAGACAACCCGGGTCGAACACTGAAGCTTTCTTT; CDR3aa: CASRQPGSNTEAFF
abundance: medium-sized; j_gene: TRBJ2-1; d_gene: TRBD2; v_gene: TRBV12-5; CDR3nt: TGTGCTAGTGTCACGACTAGCGGGAGGGCTGAGCAGTTCTTC; CDR3aa: CASVTTSGRAEQFF
abundance: many; j_gene: TRBJ2-5; d_gene: TRBD1; v_gene: TRBV6-6; CDR3nt: TGTGCCAGCAGTTACCCTGGACAGGGGCAAGAGACCCAGTACTTC; CDR3aa: CASSYPGQGQETQYF
abundance: .; j_gene: TRBJ1-5; d_gene: TRBD1; v_gene: TRBV27; CDR3nt: TGTGCCAGCAGTTTATCCGGGACAGGGTTTCAGCCCCAGCATTTT; CDR3aa: CASSLSGTGFQPQHF
abundance: many; j_gene: TRBJ2-2; d_gene: .; v_gene: TRBV11-2; CDR3nt: TGTGCCAGCAGCTTAGGAGGAGTCCGCCAATCCGAGCTGTTTTTT; CDR3aa: CASSLGGVRQSELFF
abundance: medium-sized; j_gene: TRBJ1-3; d_gene: TRBD1; v_gene: TRBV29-1; CDR3nt: TGCAGCGTGGTCCCGGACAGGGGGCAAGGAAACACCATATATTTT; CDR3aa: CSVVPDRGQGNTIYF
abundance: many; j_gene: TRBJ1-1; d_gene: .; v_gene: TRBV7-2; CDR3nt: TGTGCCAGCAGCTTCGAATCAGGGTATGGCACTGAAGCTTTCTTT; CDR3aa: CASSFESGYGTEAFF